This T cell receptor (beta chain) originates from a study of blood T cell repertoires in COVID-19. The wider study: Sites across the United States, Italy and Spain contributed samples from acute and convalescent COVID-19. The analysed material was cDNA or gDNA that came from T cells, B-cell-depleted T cells, or PBMCs.

The CDR3 runs to 11 residues. Trimming took off 6 bases at V and 6 bases at J, with 12 bases between the two ends. Germline values: CDR1 SQVTM, CDR2 ANQGSEA. Per the study methods: For nucleated cells, counts were estimated from reference gene primer amplification. Sequenced by immunoSEQ multiplex PCR; TCRdb stores in-frame clones only, minus some. Clonal size and the V and J genes are those of that table, whereas D and trimming came from the DNA. The sample contains around 120,000 clones, 79% of which appear only once. V usage is TRBV29-1 and J usage is TRBJ2-7, with D possibly matching TRBD1 (6 bases). This receptor was taken from a woman aged 80 or older with acute or convalescent COVID-19. Sequencing was performed on peripheral blood. The CDR3, as DNA: TGCAGCGTGACACAGGGACGCGAGCAGTACTTC. Its translation is CSVTQGREQYF.